Following are 13 T cell receptor beta chains from one sample sequenced in a study of PD-L1 blockade in urothelial cancer (TCRdb year 2017). The library was built by means of the immunoSEQ multiplex PCR assay. Drawn from immuneACCESS, this table holds only the in-frame rearrangements with V and J called that TCRdb kept. Clones are partly lost; checked studies trace under half to an unresolved V gene and leave the rest unexplained. This sample lists around 130,000 clones; roughly 84% were detected once. Jointly, the top ten make up 2.5% to 3.5% of the sample. Interpreted using the paper, the time point label stands for: pretreatment peripheral blood. The sequencing used PBMCs, collected around atezolizumab (anti-PD-L1) treatment. The receptors originated from a man aged 50 or older with urothelial cancer.

Comments on this clone: Other DNA sequences within the sample encode an identical CDR3. This chain uses TRBV7-2 with TRBJ2-7, with D maybe TRBD2 (7 bases). CDR1 is SGHTA, CDR2 FQGNSA, per germline. V gave up 1 base and J gave up 4 bases, with 11 bases separating them. The CDR3 covers 14 residues. The CDR3 spells CASSLGGGPYEQYF. The DNA for the CDR3 is TGTGCCAGCAGCTTAGGGGGGGGCCCTTACGAGCAGTACTTC.

The CDR3 protein is CASSADRGNYGYTF. The CDR3 DNA is TGTGCCAGCAGCGCCGACAGGGGGAACTATGGCTACACCTTC. This chain uses TRBV9 with TRBJ1-2, with 9 bases that match TRBD1. The CDR3 is 14 amino acids. CDR1 is SGDLS, CDR2 YYNGEE, per germline. The ends lost 3 bases at V and 2 bases at J; junction bases unmatched: 2.

Only one count was recorded for this clone. The rearrangement uses TRBV4-2 and TRBJ2-5; 10 nucleotides align to TRBD2. Germline assignment: CDR1 LGHNA and CDR2 YNFKEQ. The CDR3 sequence is 19 residues long. Trimming cost V 0 bases and J 3 bases; bases outside gene matches: 13. The CDR3 protein is CASSQDRLAGDPREETQYF. CDR3 DNA sequence: TGTGCCAGCAGCCAAGATCGCCTAGCGGGAGACCCACGGGAAGAGACCCAGTACTTC.

The J gene is TRBJ1-2, the V gene TRBV19; a weak D match, TRBD1 (5 bases). V was pared by 4 bases and J by 8 bases, with 23 bases between. This CDR3 contains 16 residues. Germline V gene data show CDR1 as LNHDA and CDR2 as SQIVND (reference sequence). In DNA, the CDR3 is TGTGCCAGTAGTAAGGGGTCCCGGCCCGAGAGCGCGGGCTACACCTTC. It specifies CASSKGSRPESAGYTF.

This chain connects TRBV6-5 to TRBJ2-7, with a weak D call TRBD2 (5 bases). CDR3 size: 14 residues. Germline V gene lookup returns CDR1 MNHEY and CDR2 SVGAGI. Trimming removed 2 bases from V and 7 bases from J, with 15 bases in between. As DNA, the CDR3 is TGTGCCAGCAGTTACCCGAGGGCCTCCCGTGAGCAGTACTTC. This translates into CASSYPRASREQYF.

The rearrangement joins TRBV11-2 to TRBJ2-2, with 7 bases aligning to TRBD1. Germline V CDR1 and CDR2: SGHAT, FQNNGV. V was clipped by 5 bases and J by 0 bases; unmatched bases: 6. The CDR3 sequence is 16 residues long. The CDR3 DNA reads TGTGCCAGCAGCAGATCGGGACAGTCGAACACCGGGGAGCTGTTTTTT. Translated: CASSRSGQSNTGELFF.

This chain joins TRBV4-1 and TRBJ2-6; 8 bases are shared with TRBD1. Germline V CDR1 and CDR2: MGHRA, YSYEKL. This CDR3 contains 17 residues. The trim removed 2 bases at V and 1 base at J, leaving 4 bases unmatched. CDR3 protein: CASSQTGQVSGANVLTF. CDR3 in DNA: TGCGCCAGCAGCCAAACGGGACAGGTATCTGGGGCCAACGTCCTGACTTTC.

This clone has only a few counts. The J gene is TRBJ2-7, the V gene TRBV5-1, with TRBD1 matching over 8 bases. Germline V CDR1 and CDR2: SGHRS, YFSETQ. V was clipped by 2 bases and J by 3 bases; unmatched bases: 4. The CDR3 runs to 14 residues. The CDR3 sequence: CASSFPGGNYEQYF. DNA for the CDR3: TGCGCCAGCAGCTTCCCAGGGGGCAACTACGAGCAGTACTTC.

The chain combines TRBV6-5 with TRBJ1-1, with 7 bases identical to TRBD1. Germline assignment: CDR1 MNHEY and CDR2 SVGAGI. The V and J ends lost 6 bases and 4 bases, in that order; junction bases with no gene match: 5. There are 13 residues in the CDR3. Here the CDR3 reads CASSQGGGTEAFF. As DNA, the CDR3 is TGTGCCAGCAGCCAGGGGGGTGGCACTGAAGCTTTCTTT.

The chain joins TRBV5-1 to TRBJ2-1, with 9 positions matching TRBD2. The CDR3 covers 15 residues. Germline CDR1 is SGHRS and CDR2 is YFSETQ. V shed 1 base and J 9 bases; nucleotides not matched to a gene: 8. The CDR3 nucleotides read TGCGCCAGCAGCTTGAGTGGCGGGAGGGGTTCTGAGCAGTTCTTC. Its translation: CASSLSGGRGSEQFF.

This clone was seen only once. The chain combines TRBV5-4 with TRBJ2-1, with TRBD2 matching 8 bases. Unmatched junction bases numbered 7, after V lost 4 bases and J lost 7 bases. CDR3 size: 14 residues. Looked up from germline, CDR1 is SGHNT and CDR2 is YYREEE (reference sequence). The CDR3 protein is CASSMVSGKNEQFF. The CDR3 nucleotides read TGTGCCAGCAGCATGGTTAGCGGGAAGAATGAGCAGTTCTTC.

This clone has only one observation. This chain joins TRBV5-4 and TRBJ1-4; 7 nucleotides line up with TRBD1. Germline CDR1 SGHNT, CDR2 YYREEE (reference sequence). J gave up 5 bases and V 0 bases, and 1 base lay outside the gene matches. CDR3 length equals 14 residues. CDR3 protein: CASSLGQGNEKLFF. DNA of the CDR3: TGTGCCAGCAGCTTGGGACAGGGCAATGAAAAACTGTTTTTT.

Many counts were recorded for this clone. This chain joins TRBV4-1 and TRBJ2-7; maybe TRBD1 (6 bases). The CDR3 runs 15 residues. Trimming shortened V by 4 bases and J by 2 bases, and 15 bases separated the two germline ends. The germline CDR1 and CDR2 sequences are MGHRA and YSYEKL. The chain's CDR3 is CASSLGGHQPYEQYF. The CDR3 region has the DNA TGCGCCAGCAGCCTTGGGGGACACCAGCCCTACGAGCAGTACTTC.